This note documents a single T cell receptor (beta chain) sequence. The data were taken from a study of blood T cell repertoires in COVID-19. Assay: immunoSEQ multiplex PCR; the TCRdb copy retains only in-frame clones and omits some. The sample consists of more than 150,000 clones, approximately 80% of them appearing once. The CDR3 consists of 15 residues. Unmatched junction bases numbered 10, after V lost 4 bases and J lost 6 bases. In germline, CDR1 is MDHEN, CDR2 SYDVKM. The receptor was derived from a woman aged 55 to 70 with acute or convalescent COVID-19. Sequencing was done on a sample of peripheral blood. The chain has TRBV28 and TRBJ2-7, with TRBD1 identical over 9 bases. CDR3 protein: CASSYTSTGGGEQYF. Written as DNA, the CDR3 is TGTGCCAGCAGTTACACGTCGACAGGGGGTGGCGAGCAGTACTTC. The variable domain in full, completed from reference TRBV28 and TRBJ2-7, reads DVKVTQSSRYLVKRTGEKVFLECVQDMDHENMFWYRQDPGLGLRLIYFSYDVKMKEKGDIPEGYSVSREKKERFSLILESASTNQTSMYLCASSYTSTGGGEQYFGPGTRLTVT.